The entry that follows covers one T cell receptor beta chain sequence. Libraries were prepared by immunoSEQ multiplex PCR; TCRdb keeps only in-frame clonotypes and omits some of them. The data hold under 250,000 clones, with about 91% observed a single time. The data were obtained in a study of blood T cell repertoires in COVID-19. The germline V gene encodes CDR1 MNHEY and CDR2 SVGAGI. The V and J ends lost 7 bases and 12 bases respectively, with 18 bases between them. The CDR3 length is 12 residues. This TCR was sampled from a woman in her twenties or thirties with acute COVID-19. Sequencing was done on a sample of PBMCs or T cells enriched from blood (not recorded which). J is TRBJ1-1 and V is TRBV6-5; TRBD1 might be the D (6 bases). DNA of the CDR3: TGTGCCAGCATCGGGGTGGGGGCCTACCCTTTCTTT. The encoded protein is CASIGVGAYPFF.